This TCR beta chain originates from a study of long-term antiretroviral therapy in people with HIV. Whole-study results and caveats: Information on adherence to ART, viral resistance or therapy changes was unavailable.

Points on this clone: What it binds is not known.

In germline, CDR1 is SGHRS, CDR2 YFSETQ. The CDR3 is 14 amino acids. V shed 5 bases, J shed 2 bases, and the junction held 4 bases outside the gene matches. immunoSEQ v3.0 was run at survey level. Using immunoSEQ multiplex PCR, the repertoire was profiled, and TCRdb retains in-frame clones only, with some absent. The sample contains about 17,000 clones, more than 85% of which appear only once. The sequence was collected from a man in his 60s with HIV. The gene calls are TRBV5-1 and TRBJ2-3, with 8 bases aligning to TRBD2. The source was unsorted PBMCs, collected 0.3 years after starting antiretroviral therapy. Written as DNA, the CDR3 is TGCGCCAGCAGGATTAGCGGGGACACAGATACGCAGTATTTT. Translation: CASRISGDTDTQYF.